Listed here are 24 T cell receptor beta chains from one sample, sequenced in a study of cytomegalovirus exposure and HLA in healthy donors. PCR primers comprised 60 Vbeta and 13 Jbeta primers. Data came from immunoSEQ multiplex PCR; TCRdb stores just in-frame clones and leaves some out. The sample records approximately 140,000 clones, around three quarters being singletons. Sequences were obtained from PBMCs. These receptors were taken from a man in his forties or fifties in good health and CMV-seronegative.

The rearrangement links TRBV18 to TRBJ2-7; 8 nucleotides agree with TRBD2. The CDR3 is 15 residues long. The J segment lost 2 bases and the V segment lost 3 bases, leaving 6 bases of the junction unmatched. CDR1 is KGHSH, CDR2 LQKENI, per germline. CDR3 bases: TGTGCCAGCTCACCGGCGGGAGGCCTAACCTACGAGCAGTACTTC. This encodes CASSPAGGLTYEQYF.

A remark on this clone: This clone may be a read error of a much larger clone one base away. This chain joins TRBV5-4 and TRBJ1-3; 12 bases map to TRBD1. The germline V gene encodes CDR1 SGHNT and CDR2 YYREEE (reference sequence). The CDR3 has 17 residues. Losses at the gene ends were 3 bases for V and 0 bases for J; bases not matched to a gene: 4. The CDR3 coding sequence is TGTGCCAGCAGCTGGGACAGGGGGCAGAGCTCTGGAAACACCATATATTTT. Encoded protein: CASSWDRGQSSGNTIYF.

The chain has TRBV6-1 and TRBJ1-3; tentative D call: TRBD1 (5 bases). The CDR3 consists of 15 residues. Germline CDR1 reads MNHNS; CDR2 reads SASEGT. Trimming shortened V by 6 bases and J by 0 bases, and 12 bases separated the two germline ends. The CDR3 spells CASREDIYSGNTIYF. In nucleotides, the CDR3 is TGTGCCAGCAGAGAGGACATTTACTCTGGAAACACCATATATTTT.

In this sample, this clone turned up a few times. V and J are TRBV27 and TRBJ2-7, with a tentative D call TRBD1 (6 bases). The V end was cut by 6 bases, the J end by 4 bases, with 16 bases between. The CDR3 is 14 amino acids. CDR1 and CDR2 from the germline V gene are MNHEY and SMNVEV (reference sequence). The CDR3 nucleotides read TGTGCCAGCAGCCCCATGGGGCAGGGGTACGAGCAGTACTTC. This sequence encodes CASSPMGQGYEQYF.

The V call is TRBV28, the J call TRBJ1-5; a possible D gene is TRBD1 (5 bases). This CDR3 is built from 15 residues. Germline V gives CDR1 MDHEN, CDR2 SYDVKM. The germline V and J ends were trimmed by 6 bases and 2 bases, with 14 bases remaining between them. CDR3 protein: CASSPGGAGNQPQHF. The CDR3 DNA sequence: TGTGCCAGCAGCCCCGGCGGGGCGGGCAATCAGCCCCAGCATTTT.

The chain couples TRBV4-1 to TRBJ1-1; D ambiguous. In germline, CDR1 is MGHRA, CDR2 YSYEKL. Deletions cut 1 base from V and 8 bases from J, with 11 bases between. This CDR3 is 13 amino acids long. The CDR3 DNA follows: TGCGCCAGCAGCCAAGGACGGAGTACCGAAGCTTTCTTT. Translating it yields CASSQGRSTEAFF.

The chain is built from TRBV2 and TRBJ1-5, with 10 bases identical to TRBD1. The CDR3 has 14 amino acids. Germline V gene data show CDR1 as SNHLY and CDR2 as FYNNEI. Germline trimming cut 6 bases from V and 6 bases from J; bases unmatched to any gene: 5. The CDR3 DNA follows: TGTGCCAGCAGCTCTGGACAGGGGGTTCAGCCCCAGCATTTT. Translated, it gives CASSSGQGVQPQHF. The variable domain in full, completed from reference TRBV2 and TRBJ1-5, reads EPEVTQTPSHQVTQMGQEVILRCVPISNHLYFYWYRQILGQKVEFLVSFYNNEISEKSEIFDDQFSVERPDGSNFTLKIRSTKLEDSAMYFCASSSGQGVQPQHFGDGTRLSIL.

About this clone: At one end the junction does not follow the germline gene, possibly because of a read error. The genes are TRBV7-9 and TRBJ2-3; 9 bases align to TRBD1. Germline CDR1 SEHNR, CDR2 FQNEAQ (reference sequence). The CDR3 has 15 residues. The CDR3 bases are TGTTCCAGCAGCTTAGGGGGACAGGGCCCAGATACGCAGTATTTT. This translates into CSSSLGGQGPDTQYF. The complete variable domain, with remaining parts taken from reference TRBV7-9 and TRBJ2-3, reads DTGVSQNPRHKITKRGQNVTFRCDPISEHNRLYWYRQTLGQGPEFLTYFQNEAQLEKSRLLSDRFSAERPKGSFSTLEIQRTEQGDSAMYLCSSSLGGQGPDTQYFGPGTRLTVL.

This clone appeared a single time. The rearrangement links TRBV5-6 to TRBJ1-2, with 7 positions matching TRBD1. This CDR3 spans 13 amino acids. Germline V gene lookup returns CDR1 SGHDT and CDR2 YYEEEE. Losses at the gene ends were 4 bases for V and 2 bases for J; bases not matched to a gene: 2. The CDR3 DNA is TGTGCCAGCAGCCTGGGACAGAACTATGGCTACACCTTC. Translated: CASSLGQNYGYTF.

This clone was seen only a few times. V usage is TRBV18 and J usage is TRBJ2-3, with 12 bases identical to TRBD2. Germline loops: CDR1 KGHSH, CDR2 LQKENI. This CDR3 contains 16 residues. V was pared by 6 bases and J by 3 bases, with 7 bases of the junction left unmatched. This chain's CDR3 is CASSPLAGGRTDTQYF. CDR3 coding DNA: TGTGCCAGCTCCCCGCTAGCGGGAGGGCGGACAGATACGCAGTATTTT.

The V gene is TRBV19, the J gene TRBJ2-7, with 8 bases fitting TRBD1. This CDR3 contains 15 residues. With V trimmed by 6 bases and J by 2 bases, 9 bases remained unmatched. Germline V gives CDR1 LNHDA, CDR2 SQIVND (reference sequence). The CDR3 bases are TGTGCCAGTAGCCCTTCGACAGGGGAAACCTACGAGCAGTACTTC. Amino acids: CASSPSTGETYEQYF.

This chain joins TRBV7-9 and TRBJ2-5; D unclear. V lost 1 base, J lost 2 bases, and 11 bases lay in between. Germline values: CDR1 SEHNR, CDR2 FQNEAQ (reference sequence). CDR3 length equals 15 residues. The CDR3 region is CASSLDPRGQETQYF. As DNA, the CDR3 is TGTGCCAGCAGCTTAGACCCCCGCGGACAAGAGACCCAGTACTTC. The full variable domain, its missing parts supplied by reference TRBV7-9 and TRBJ2-5, is DTGVSQNPRHKITKRGQNVTFRCDPISEHNRLYWYRQTLGQGPEFLTYFQNEAQLEKSRLLSDRFSAERPKGSFSTLEIQRTEQGDSAMYLCASSLDPRGQETQYFGPGTRLLVL.

This chain's CDR3 is CASSLLPVQNIQYF. The CDR3 DNA sequence: TGTGCCAGCAGTTTATTGCCAGTACAAAACATTCAGTACTTC. The chain couples TRBV28 to TRBJ2-4, with D uncertain. From germline, CDR1 is MDHEN and CDR2 SYDVKM. V lost 1 base to trimming and J lost 5 bases, with 9 bases between them. The CDR3 extends over 14 amino acids. Full variable domain (missing parts from reference TRBV28 and TRBJ2-4): DVKVTQSSRYLVKRTGEKVFLECVQDMDHENMFWYRQDPGLGLRLIYFSYDVKMKEKGDIPEGYSVSREKKERFSLILESASTNQTSMYLCASSLLPVQNIQYFGAGTRLSVL.

This clone was seen a few times. The V gene is TRBV6-6, the J gene TRBJ1-1, with D uncertain. Looked up from germline, CDR1 is MNHNY and CDR2 is SVGAGI (reference sequence). CDR3 length: 11 residues. Trimming left V 7 bases short and J 0 bases short, with 3 bases between. The CDR3 spells CASTLNTEAFF. CDR3 nucleotides: TGTGCCAGCACCTTGAACACTGAAGCTTTCTTT.

J is TRBJ2-7 and V is TRBV5-1, with 10 bases that match TRBD2. In germline, CDR1 is SGHRS, CDR2 YFSETQ. With 0 bases clipped from V and 2 bases from J, the junction kept 8 bases outside the gene matches. CDR3 length: 17 amino acids. CDR3 protein: CASSLGASGSGTYEQYF. The CDR3, as DNA: TGCGCCAGCAGCTTGGGGGCTAGCGGGAGCGGGACCTACGAGCAGTACTTC.

This clone appeared a single time. V is TRBV7-9 and J is TRBJ2-2; D unclear. Trimming pared 6 bases from V and 4 bases from J, leaving 12 bases between. Germline values: CDR1 SEHNR, CDR2 FQNEAQ (reference sequence). The CDR3 is 14 residues long. Written as DNA, the CDR3 is TGTGCCAGCAGTCATGATGGGCCCACCGGGGAGCTGTTTTTT. Encoded protein: CASSHDGPTGELFF.

V gene TRBV6-5 combines with J gene TRBJ1-3; a weak D match, TRBD1 (6 bases). The CDR3 is 14 residues long. CDR1 is MNHEY and CDR2 is SVGAGI in the germline V gene. The CDR3 sequence: CAASRGSSGNTIYF. Written as DNA, the CDR3 is TGTGCGGCGTCGAGGGGGAGCTCTGGAAACACCATATATTTT.

The J gene is TRBJ1-1, the V gene TRBV7-9; D is undetermined. From germline, CDR1 is SEHNR and CDR2 FQNEAQ (reference sequence). This CDR3 region has 13 residues. V lost 5 bases, J lost 2 bases, and 9 bases lay in between. The CDR3 coding sequence is TGTGCCAGCAGCCTTTCAGGTAACACTGAAGCTTTCTTT. Its translation is CASSLSGNTEAFF.

The rearrangement links TRBV2 to TRBJ2-3, with D possibly being TRBD1 (6 bases). Germline CDR1 and CDR2: SNHLY and FYNNEI. V lost 10 bases to trimming and J lost 2 bases, with 28 bases between them. The CDR3 has 18 amino acids. The CDR3, as DNA: TGTGCCATCCCGCCACGGTCAATCGGCAGGGGTATCACAGATACGCAGTATTTT. It specifies CAIPPRSIGRGITDTQYF.

This rearrangement joins TRBV27 to TRBJ2-1; 11 nucleotides match TRBD2. V lost 5 bases to trimming and J lost 12 bases; unmatched junction nucleotides: 9. This CDR3 comprises 14 residues. The germline CDR1 and CDR2 sequences are MNHEY and SMNVEV (reference sequence). The CDR3 nucleotides are TGTGCCAGCAGTCTCTCCGGGACTAGCGGATGGCAGTTCTTC. Translating it yields CASSLSGTSGWQFF.

This clone was seen just once. The genes are TRBV7-9 and TRBJ2-1, with TRBD2 identical over 8 bases. The CDR3 is 16 residues long. The trim removed 0 bases at V and 7 bases at J, leaving 8 bases unmatched. Germline values: CDR1 SEHNR, CDR2 FQNEAQ (reference sequence). The CDR3 DNA is TGTGCCAGCAGCTTAGCTCTAGCGGGCCCTCATAATGAGCAGTTCTTC. This translates into CASSLALAGPHNEQFF.

This clone was recorded a few times. CDR3 DNA: TGCGCCAGCACCGGACAGCGAAATCAGCCCCAGCATTTT. Protein sequence: CASTGQRNQPQHF. This chain connects TRBV10-2 to TRBJ1-5, with D tentatively TRBD1 (6 bases). V dropped 7 bases and J dropped 4 bases, with 11 bases sitting between them. Per the germline V gene, CDR1 is WSHSY and CDR2 is SAAADI. CDR3 length: 13 residues.

This clone showed up just once. V gene TRBV6-5 combines with J gene TRBJ2-1; D possibly corresponds to TRBD2 (5 bases). The CDR3 totals 14 residues. In germline, CDR1 is MNHEY, CDR2 SVGAGI. The V end was cut by 2 bases, the J end by 8 bases, with 13 bases between. The CDR3 coding sequence is TGTGCCAGCAGTTACGATCGGGGTCCGGATGAGCAGTTCTTC. Encoded protein: CASSYDRGPDEQFF.

The chain is built from TRBV6-1 and TRBJ2-3; 7 nucleotides align to TRBD2. The CDR3 has 15 residues. The germline gives CDR1 MNHNS, CDR2 SASEGT. The V and J ends lost 6 bases and 0 bases, in that order; junction bases with no gene match: 6. CDR3 loop: CASRGGRGSTDTQYF. For the CDR3, the DNA is TGTGCCAGCAGGGGGGGGAGGGGTAGCACAGATACGCAGTATTTT.